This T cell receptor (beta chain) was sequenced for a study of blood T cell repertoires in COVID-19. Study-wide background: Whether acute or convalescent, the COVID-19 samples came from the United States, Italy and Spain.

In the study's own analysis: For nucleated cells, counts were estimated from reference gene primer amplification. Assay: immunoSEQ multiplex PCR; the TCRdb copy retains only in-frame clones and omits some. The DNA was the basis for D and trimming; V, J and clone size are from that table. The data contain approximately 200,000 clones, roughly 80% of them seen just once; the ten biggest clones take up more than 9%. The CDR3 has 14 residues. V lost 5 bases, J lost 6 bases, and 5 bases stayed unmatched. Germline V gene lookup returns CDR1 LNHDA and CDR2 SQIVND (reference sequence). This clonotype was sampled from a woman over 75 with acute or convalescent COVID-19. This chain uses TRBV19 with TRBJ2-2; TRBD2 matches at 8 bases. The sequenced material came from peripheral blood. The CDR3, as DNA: TGTGCCAGTAGTCCCACGGGACTAGCCGGGGAGCTGTTTTTT. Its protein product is CASSPTGLAGELFF. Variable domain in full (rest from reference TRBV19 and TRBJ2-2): DGGITQSPKYLFRKEGQNVTLSCEQNLNHDAMYWYRQDPGQGLRLIYYSQIVNDFQKGDIAEGYSVSREKKESFPLTVTSAQKNPTAFYLCASSPTGLAGELFFGEGSRLTVL.